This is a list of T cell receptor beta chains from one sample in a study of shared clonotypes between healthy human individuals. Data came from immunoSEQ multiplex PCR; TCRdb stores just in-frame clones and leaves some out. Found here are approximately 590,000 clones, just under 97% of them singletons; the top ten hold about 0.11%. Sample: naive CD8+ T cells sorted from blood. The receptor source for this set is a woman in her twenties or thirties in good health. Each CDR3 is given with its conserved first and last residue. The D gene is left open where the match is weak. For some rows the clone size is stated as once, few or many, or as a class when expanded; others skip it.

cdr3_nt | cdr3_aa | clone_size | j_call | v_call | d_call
TGTGCCAGCACCGAAGTTGGTCCGGGGTGCCTCTATAGCAATCAGCCCCAGCATTTT | CASTEVGPGCLYSNQPQHF | NA | TRBJ1-5 | TRBV21-1 | NA
TGCGCCAGCAGCCAAGATTGGCCAGGTAATCAGCCCCAGCATTTT | CASSQDWPGNQPQHF | NA | TRBJ1-5 | TRBV4-1 | NA
TGTGCCAGCAGTGTAGCGGGAGGGCCGGGGACAGATACGCAGTATTTT | CASSVAGGPGTDTQYF | NA | TRBJ2-3 | TRBV28 | TRBD2
TGTGCCAGCAGTGAGGGTGGGGGGAACACTGAAGCTTTCTTT | CASSEGGGNTEAFF | NA | TRBJ1-1 | TRBV2 | NA
TGCGCCAGCAGCTTGGCTCCCGCGGTCCCCCGGGGGGAGCAGTACTTC | CASSLAPAVPRGEQYF | once | TRBJ2-7 | TRBV5-1 | NA
TGTGCCAGCAGTTCAACAGGGACTAATGAAAAACTGTTTTTT | CASSSTGTNEKLFF | NA | TRBJ1-4 | TRBV27 | NA
TGTGCCAGCAGCGTAGGTCCAGGGGATCATGGCTACACCTTC | CASSVGPGDHGYTF | NA | TRBJ1-2 | TRBV9 | NA
TGTGCCAGCAGACCTGGCAGGGCAGGGAGTCAGCCCCAGCATTTT | CASRPGRAGSQPQHF | once | TRBJ1-5 | TRBV6-5 | NA
TGTGCCAGCAGTTTACCCGGGACCACCGCCACCCAGTACTTC | CASSLPGTTATQYF | NA | TRBJ2-5 | TRBV6-5 | NA
TGTGCCAGCAGCTCGTCCCGGGGGGGCTATGGCTACACCTTC | CASSSSRGGYGYTF | once | TRBJ1-2 | TRBV5-4 | NA
TGTGCCAGCAGTGAGCCGGACAGTAATCAGCCCCAGCATTTT | CASSEPDSNQPQHF | NA | TRBJ1-5 | TRBV6-1 | NA
TGTGCCAGCAGCCCAAACCTAGCGGGGCGCACAGATACGCAGTATTTT | CASSPNLAGRTDTQYF | NA | TRBJ2-3 | TRBV7-8 | TRBD2
TGTGCCAGCAGTGTACGCCATGCCCTAAATTGTTGTAAGTACTTC | CASSVRHALNCCKYF | NA | TRBJ2-7 | TRBV6-8 | NA
TGTGCCAGCACCGGACTAGCGGAATTCTACGAGCAGTACTTC | CASTGLAEFYEQYF | NA | TRBJ2-7 | TRBV28 | TRBD2
TGTGCCAGCAGCTTAGGTGGGACTGGAAACACCATATATTTT | CASSLGGTGNTIYF | NA | TRBJ1-3 | TRBV7-9 | NA
TGTGCCAGCAGTGAAAGTAGGCCCGACCTCGCTAGCACAGATACGCAGTATTTT | CASSESRPDLASTDTQYF | NA | TRBJ2-3 | TRBV6-1 | NA
TGCGCCAGCAGCAGGGAGGTGACTGGGGCCAACGTCCTGACTTTC | CASSREVTGANVLTF | NA | TRBJ2-6 | TRBV5-1 | NA
TGTGCCAGCAGTTTATACCTCGAATCCTACGAGCAGTACTTC | CASSLYLESYEQYF | NA | TRBJ2-7 | TRBV27 | NA
TGTGCCAGCACCAAGACGGGAGGAAGACGGGAACTCCTGTTTTTT | CASTKTGGRRELLFF | NA | TRBJ1-4 | TRBV27 | NA
TGTGCCAGCTCACCACTCTCCCTAGCGGGAAACTACTACGAGCAGTACTTC | CASSPLSLAGNYYEQYF | once | TRBJ2-7 | TRBV18 | TRBD2
TGTGCCAGCAGTTACCACTCTGACAATGAGCAGTTCTTC | CASSYHSDNEQFF | NA | TRBJ2-1 | TRBV6-5 | NA
TGCAGCGTTATCCCTGCACGGCGGAACGAGCAGTACTTC | CSVIPARRNEQYF | NA | TRBJ2-7 | TRBV29-1 | NA